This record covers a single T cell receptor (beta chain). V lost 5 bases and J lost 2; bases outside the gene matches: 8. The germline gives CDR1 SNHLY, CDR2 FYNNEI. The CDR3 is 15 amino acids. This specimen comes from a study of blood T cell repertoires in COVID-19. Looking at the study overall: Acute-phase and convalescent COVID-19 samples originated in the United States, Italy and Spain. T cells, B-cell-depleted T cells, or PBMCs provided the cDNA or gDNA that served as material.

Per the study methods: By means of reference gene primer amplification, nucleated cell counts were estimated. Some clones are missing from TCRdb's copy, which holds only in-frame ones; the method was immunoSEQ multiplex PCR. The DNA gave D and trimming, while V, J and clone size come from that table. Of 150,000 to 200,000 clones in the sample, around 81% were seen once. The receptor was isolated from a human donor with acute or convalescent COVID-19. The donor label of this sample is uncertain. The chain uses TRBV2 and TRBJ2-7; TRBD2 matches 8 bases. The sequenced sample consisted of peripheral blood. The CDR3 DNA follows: TGTGCCAGCAGTACGGGACTAGTTGGCACCTACGAGCAGTACTTC. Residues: CASSTGLVGTYEQYF.